This T cell receptor beta chain was sequenced in a study of molecular identifiers for immune sequencing clone quantification. The study, taken as a whole, reports: In naive cells, under 1% of molecules belonged to clones above 20 RNA copies, against over 98% in effector cells. Spiked-in Jurkat TCR RNA corresponding to one cell was reported as detectable against more than 950,000 naive cells.

The CDR3 is made up of 15 amino acids. The germline CDR1 and CDR2 sequences are PRHDT and FYEKMQ (reference sequence). Based on a CD8+CD4-CCR7+CD45RA+ profile, naive CD8 T cells were sorted. Details on this clonotype: The antigen is not known. A junction boundary mismatches the germline segment, possibly from a read error.

TCR libraries were built in bulk with a published protocol and specific TCR primers. TCRdb used MiXCR to reprocess the PCR reads, holding one entry per CDR3 protein. The data contain about 640,000 distinct CDR3 sequences, around 20% of them singletons. J is TRBJ2-7 and V is TRBV13; 11 positions agree with TRBD2. This TCR was recovered from a human donor in good health. Some libraries in this study had Jurkat cell RNA spiked in. The sequencing input was naive CD8+ T cells from blood, with Jurkat cell RNA spiked in. Subset reported: FACS-sorted CD8+CD4-CCR7+CD45RA+ naive T cells. The CDR3 DNA reads as TGTGCCAGCAGCGAGGGACTAGCGGCGACCTACGAGCAGCACTTC. Amino acids: CASSEGLAATYEQHF.